Each of the 27 T cell receptor beta chains below was sequenced from the same sample in a study of T cell responses to AZD1222 COVID-19 vaccine. The data were produced by immunoSEQ multiplex PCR, yet TCRdb's version contains in-frame clones alone and is incomplete. In the table there are approximately 76,000 clones, roughly 80% of which are singletons. Sequences were derived from peripheral blood, sampled on day 0 of AZD1222 vaccination. All receptors come from an adult in good health.

The V call is TRBV4-2, the J call TRBJ2-3; maybe TRBD2 (5 bases). The V gene's germline CDR1 is LGHNA and CDR2 YNFKEQ. V lost 0 bases and J lost 2, with 9 bases in between. CDR3 length: 15 amino acids. In DNA, the CDR3 is TGTGCCAGCAGCCAAGAGGAGCGGCCCACAGATACGCAGTATTTT. It codes for CASSQEERPTDTQYF.

The chain recombines TRBV2 with TRBJ1-5; D remains unclear. Germline lookup yields CDR1 SNHLY and CDR2 FYNNEI. The CDR3 spans 16 residues. V was clipped by 4 bases and J by 2 bases, with 15 bases between them. The CDR3 sequence: CASSAPGGLGNQPQHF. The CDR3 coding sequence is TGTGCCAGCAGTGCCCCGGGCGGGTTGGGCAATCAGCCCCAGCATTTT.

The chain combines TRBV6-1 with TRBJ2-6; tentatively, D is TRBD1 (6 bases). Trimming took 4 bases from V and 5 from J, leaving 18 bases between them. The CDR3 loop spans 17 amino acids. Germline V CDR1 and CDR2: MNHNS, SASEGT. Here the CDR3 reads CASSGPVTGIRANVLTF. DNA for the CDR3: TGTGCCAGCAGTGGCCCGGTTACAGGGATCCGGGCCAACGTCCTGACTTTC.

The CDR3 DNA reads as TGCGCCAGCAGCCAAGTATTGAGGGACTATAATGAAAAACTGTTTTTT. Its protein product is CASSQVLRDYNEKLFF. The V gene is TRBV4-3, the J gene TRBJ1-4, with D tentatively TRBD1 (5 bases). The CDR3 is 16 residues long. Trimming took off 1 base at V and 4 bases at J, with 13 bases between the two ends. Germline CDR1 and CDR2: LGHNA and YSLEER.

V usage is TRBV7-2 and J usage is TRBJ1-1, with D hard to call. The CDR3 contains 12 residues. Germline CDR1 and CDR2: SGHTA and FQGNSA. The V end was cut by 3 bases, the J end by 5 bases, with 7 bases between. CDR3 amino acids: CASSFLGTEAFF. CDR3 nucleotides: TGTGCCAGCAGCTTCCTAGGGACTGAAGCTTTCTTT.

The chain has TRBV7-2 and TRBJ2-7; D is undetermined. Germline V gene lookup returns CDR1 SGHTA and CDR2 FQGNSA. The V and J ends lost 5 bases and 0 bases respectively, with 5 bases between them. The CDR3 is 12 residues long. The CDR3 sequence: CASSPNSYEQYF. For the CDR3, the DNA is TGTGCCAGCAGCCCCAACTCCTACGAGCAGTACTTC.

This clone was seen a handful of times. The rearrangement links TRBV7-2 to TRBJ2-5; 9 nucleotides agree with TRBD2. CDR3 length: 13 residues. Unmatched junction bases numbered 3, after V lost 1 base and J lost 9 bases. Germline assignment: CDR1 SGHTA and CDR2 FQGNSA. CDR3 sequence (DNA): TGTGCCAGCAGCTTAGGAGCGGGGGGAGCCCAGTACTTC. This translates into CASSLGAGGAQYF.

The rearrangement uses TRBV11-3 and TRBJ2-1, with 8 positions matching TRBD2. V lost 5 bases to trimming and J lost 6 bases; unmatched junction nucleotides: 9. The germline gives CDR1 SGHNT, CDR2 YENEEA. CDR3 length: 15 residues. The CDR3: CASSPGGVVGNEQFF. The CDR3 DNA follows: TGTGCCAGCAGCCCCGGGGGGGTCGTAGGCAATGAGCAGTTCTTC. Full variable domain (rest looked up from reference TRBV11-3 and TRBJ2-1): EAGVVQSPRYKIIEKKQPVAFWCNPISGHNTLYWYLQNLGQGPELLIRYENEEAVDDSQLPKDRFSAERLKGVDSTLKIQPAELGDSAVYLCASSPGGVVGNEQFFGPGTRLTVL.

This chain connects TRBV2 to TRBJ1-2; a possible D gene is TRBD1 (5 bases). The V gene's germline CDR1 is SNHLY and CDR2 FYNNEI. This CDR3 region has 13 residues. Trimming shortened V by 5 bases and J by 6 bases, and 13 bases separated the two germline ends. CDR3 nucleotides: TGTGCCAGCAGTACCGGGGCCGGGGATGGCTACACCTTC. This codes for CASSTGAGDGYTF.

This clone was observed once. This chain joins TRBV6-5 and TRBJ2-3; 12 bases agree with TRBD1. V was pared by 6 bases and J by 9 bases, with 1 base of the junction left unmatched. Germline V gene data show CDR1 as MNHEY and CDR2 as SVGAGI. The CDR3 is 12 residues long. The CDR3 region has the DNA TGTGCCAGCAGGGGGACAGGGGGCACGCAGTATTTT. Protein: CASRGTGGTQYF.

The chain recombines TRBV7-2 with TRBJ2-7, with D hard to call. This CDR3 contains 11 residues. From germline, CDR1 is SGHTA and CDR2 FQGNSA. The V gene lost 5 bases and the J gene lost 2 bases, with 4 bases spanning the gap. The DNA of the CDR3 is TGTGCCAGCAGCGCTACCTACGAGCAGTACTTC. Amino acids: CASSATYEQYF.

The rearrangement joins TRBV18 to TRBJ2-5; 8 bases are a match to TRBD1. The V gene end was trimmed by 3 bases and the J gene end by 5 bases; junction bases not matched to a gene: 8. Germline lookup yields CDR1 KGHSH and CDR2 LQKENI. The CDR3 length is 15 residues. The CDR3 loop reads CASSPNGQGGETQYF. The CDR3 region has the DNA TGTGCCAGCTCACCGAACGGACAGGGCGGGGAGACCCAGTACTTC.

This rearrangement joins TRBV28 to TRBJ2-7, with D unclear. Germline CDR1 MDHEN, CDR2 SYDVKM. V was clipped by 6 bases and J by 0 bases, with 6 bases between them. This CDR3 region has 12 residues. The CDR3 DNA sequence: TGTGCCAGCAGCTCCAACTCCTACGAGCAGTACTTC. Amino acids: CASSSNSYEQYF.

This clone was observed a few times. The V gene is TRBV4-3, the J gene TRBJ1-2; TRBD1 is a possible D gene (5 bases). Germline lookup yields CDR1 LGHNA and CDR2 YSLEER. Between the trimmed V and J ends, which lost 0 bases and 7 bases, there was a span of 9 bases. The CDR3 has 13 residues. The CDR3 DNA reads as TGCGCCAGCAGCCAAGACCAGGGCAGTGGCTACACCTTC. Translation gives CASSQDQGSGYTF.

This clone has only one observation. The chain is built from TRBV7-9 and TRBJ2-2, with TRBD1 as a possible D gene (6 bases). Germline CDR1 reads SEHNR; CDR2 reads FQNEAQ (reference sequence). V was pared by 3 bases and J by 7 bases, with 12 bases between. This CDR3 spans 14 amino acids. CDR3 coding DNA: TGTGCCAGCAGCTTTCAGGGGCGCGTCGGGGAGCTGTTTTTT. Translation gives CASSFQGRVGELFF.

The chain carries TRBV19 and TRBJ1-1; 7 bases match TRBD1. The CDR3 extends over 13 amino acids. V trimming: 2 bases; J trimming: 8 bases; junction bases outside the gene matches: 5. Germline CDR1 and CDR2: LNHDA and SQIVND (reference sequence). CDR3 sequence (DNA): TGTGCCAGTAGTATAAATCGGGACAGAGAAGCTTTCTTT. Residues: CASSINRDREAFF.

The chain joins TRBV27 to TRBJ2-3; D tentatively fits TRBD1 or TRBD2 (7 bases each). Germline-derived CDR1 and CDR2 are MNHEY and SMNVEV (reference sequence). This CDR3 is 20 amino acids long. V lost 5 bases and J 1 base, leaving 28 bases between the germline ends. This chain's CDR3 is CASSQDRAGGRAMRTDTQYF. The CDR3 bases are TGTGCCAGCAGTCAAGACAGGGCAGGAGGGAGGGCCATGCGCACAGATACGCAGTATTTT.

The chain carries TRBV6-5 and TRBJ1-3; a possible D gene is TRBD1 (6 bases). This CDR3 is 14 amino acids long. The germline V and J ends were trimmed by 2 bases and 4 bases, with 9 bases remaining between them. Germline values: CDR1 MNHEY, CDR2 SVGAGI. For the CDR3, the DNA is TGTGCCAGCAGTTACGGGGGGCTCGGAAACACCATATATTTT. Protein product: CASSYGGLGNTIYF.

This chain connects TRBV4-3 to TRBJ2-3, with D maybe TRBD1 (5 bases). V was clipped by 0 bases and J by 3 bases, with 22 bases between them. Germline assignment: CDR1 LGHNA and CDR2 YSLEER. The CDR3 totals 19 residues. CDR3 DNA: TGCGCCAGCAGCCAAGATCCCACGCCCGAAGGGGTTCGAACAGATACGCAGTATTTT. Amino acid sequence: CASSQDPTPEGVRTDTQYF.

V and J are TRBV6-5 and TRBJ1-3; maybe TRBD1 (6 bases). V lost 0 bases, J lost 2 bases, and 11 bases lay in between. The CDR3 runs 16 residues. The V gene's germline CDR1 is MNHEY and CDR2 SVGAGI. This CDR3 reads CASSYSLSGAGNTIYF. The CDR3 DNA follows: TGTGCCAGCAGTTACTCGTTGTCAGGGGCTGGAAACACCATATATTTT.

The chain employs TRBV7-9 and TRBJ2-7, with D uncertain. Between the trimmed V and J ends, which lost 3 bases and 3 bases, there was a span of 6 bases. The germline CDR1 and CDR2 sequences are SEHNR and FQNEAQ (reference sequence). The CDR3 covers 12 residues. The CDR3 is CASSFLNYEQYF. The CDR3, as DNA: TGTGCCAGCAGCTTCCTGAACTACGAGCAGTACTTC. Supplemented by reference TRBV7-9 and TRBJ2-7, the full variable domain reads DTGVSQNPRHKITKRGQNVTFRCDPISEHNRLYWYRQTLGQGPEFLTYFQNEAQLEKSRLLSDRFSAERPKGSFSTLEIQRTEQGDSAMYLCASSFLNYEQYFGPGTRLTVT.

This clone was counted a single time. V is TRBV5-1 and J is TRBJ2-5, with TRBD2 matching over 12 bases. The CDR3 length is 15 residues. Germline V gene data show CDR1 as SGHRS and CDR2 as YFSETQ. Trimming removed 4 bases from V and 2 bases from J; junction bases left unmatched: 3. DNA for the CDR3: TGCGCCAGCAGCGCACTAGCGGGGGGTCAAGAGACCCAGTACTTC. The encoded protein is CASSALAGGQETQYF.

This clone was recorded a few times. The chain couples TRBV27 to TRBJ1-1; maybe TRBD1 (5 bases). The CDR3 totals 14 residues. Germline V gives CDR1 MNHEY, CDR2 SMNVEV (reference sequence). V was shortened by 0 bases and J by 5 bases, with 10 bases between the two germline ends. The DNA of the CDR3 is TGTGCCAGCAGTTTATCGCAGGGACGGACTGAAGCTTTCTTT. Translated, it gives CASSLSQGRTEAFF.

J is TRBJ2-7 and V is TRBV2, with 7 bases lining up with TRBD2. The germline gives CDR1 SNHLY, CDR2 FYNNEI. The ends lost 8 bases at V and 6 bases at J; junction bases unmatched: 10. The CDR3 loop spans 13 amino acids. The CDR3 DNA is TGTGCCAGCGGGGGGGGAAGTGCCCGCGAGCAGTACTTC. It is translated as CASGGGSAREQYF.

The V call is TRBV6-6, the J call TRBJ2-5, with D maybe TRBD2 (6 bases). V was clipped by 5 bases and J by 3 bases, with 22 bases between them. Germline CDR1 MNHNY, CDR2 SVGAGI (reference sequence). This CDR3 contains 17 residues. CDR3 sequence: CASSPLFTGVTKETQYF. In DNA, the CDR3 is TGTGCCAGCAGTCCATTATTCACGGGGGTCACAAAAGAGACCCAGTACTTC.

The V and J genes are TRBV14 and TRBJ1-2, with 12 bases identical to TRBD1. The CDR3 covers 16 residues. V gave up 4 bases and J gave up 8 bases; unmatched junction bases: 11. Germline lookup yields CDR1 SGHDN and CDR2 FVKESK. The CDR3, as DNA: TGTGCCAGCAGCCCTACGACGGGACAGGGGGCGCGGGGCTACACCTTC. This encodes CASSPTTGQGARGYTF.

The V gene is TRBV7-6, the J gene TRBJ2-1; 8 nucleotides align to TRBD2. The CDR3 contains 18 residues. Germline trimming cut 1 base from V and 0 bases from J; bases unmatched to any gene: 8. Germline CDR1 reads SGHVS; CDR2 reads FNYEAQ. The CDR3 region has the DNA TGTGCCAGCAGCTTAGTACCCGGGGGGGCCAGCTCCTACAATGAGCAGTTCTTC. Protein sequence: CASSLVPGGASSYNEQFF.